The 9 T cell receptor beta chains presented below share a single source sample, sequenced in a study of cytomegalovirus exposure and HLA in healthy donors. Researchers ran the PCR with 60 Vbeta and 13 Jbeta primers. Method: immunoSEQ multiplex PCR; TCRdb's copy keeps in-frame clones and lacks some. Of 100,000 to 150,000 clones detected, approximately 80% appear once; the ten largest clones hold 2% to 2.5%. Sequenced input: PBMCs. The receptors come from a man aged 18 to 30 in good health and CMV-seronegative.

The gene calls are TRBV7-6 and TRBJ2-7; 9 bases are a match to TRBD1. The CDR3 totals 16 residues. The germline V gene has CDR1 SGHVS and CDR2 FNYEAQ. V dropped 4 bases and J dropped 5; count of bases not matched to a gene: 12. The CDR3 DNA reads as TGTGCCAGCAGCTCTCTGTCGGGACAGGGTCCCCACGAGCAGTACGTC. Translating it yields CASSSLSGQGPHEQYV.

The chain carries TRBV4-3 and TRBJ1-3; 7 bases are a match to TRBD1. The CDR3 has 15 amino acids. The V and J ends lost 2 bases and 3 bases, in that order; junction bases with no gene match: 4. Germline CDR1 reads LGHNA; CDR2 reads YSLEER. The CDR3 coding sequence is TGCGCCAGCAGCCAATCGACAGGGAGTGGAAACACCATATATTTT. Residues: CASSQSTGSGNTIYF.

The genes are TRBV12-5 and TRBJ2-2, with D possibly matching TRBD2 (5 bases). CDR3 length equals 15 residues. With 7 bases removed from V and 1 base from J, the gap between germline ends came to 13 bases. CDR1 and CDR2 from the germline V gene are LGHNT and FRNRAP. CDR3 sequence (DNA): TGTGCTAGTGCCACAAGCGGCGGGAACACCGGGGAGCTGTTTTTT. Translating it yields CASATSGGNTGELFF. The whole variable domain, filled in from reference TRBV12-5 and TRBJ2-2, reads DARVTQTPRHKVTEMGQEVTMRCQPILGHNTVFWYRQTMMQGLELLAYFRNRAPLDDSGMPKDRFSAEMPDATLATLKIQPSEPRDSAVYFCASATSGGNTGELFFGEGSRLTVL.

The chain links TRBV2 to TRBJ2-3, with a possible D match to TRBD1 (6 bases). V lost 7 bases to trimming and J lost 4 bases, with 18 bases between them. The CDR3 extends over 15 amino acids. The germline V gene has CDR1 SNHLY and CDR2 FYNNEI. CDR3 in amino acids: CASISQGFSADTQYF. The CDR3 DNA reads as TGTGCCAGCATATCACAGGGATTCTCGGCAGATACGCAGTATTTT.

The rearrangement uses TRBV29-1 and TRBJ2-7; 9 nucleotides align to TRBD2. The CDR3 totals 13 residues. Per the germline V gene, CDR1 is SQVTM and CDR2 is ANQGSEA. Trimming cost V 7 bases and J 0 bases; bases outside gene matches: 4. The CDR3 sequence is CSGTSGRSYEQYF. In nucleotides, the CDR3 is TGCAGCGGCACTAGCGGGCGCTCCTACGAGCAGTACTTC.

This clone came up once. In nucleotides, the CDR3 is TGTGCCAGCAGCTTTGAGGGGGGGTTGAGCTATGGCTACACCTTC. Amino acids: CASSFEGGLSYGYTF. The chain couples TRBV7-9 to TRBJ1-2, with D possibly being TRBD1 (6 bases). Germline V gene data show CDR1 as SEHNR and CDR2 as FQNEAQ (reference sequence). The CDR3 totals 15 residues. Trimming took 3 bases from V and 4 from J, leaving 15 bases between them.

J is TRBJ1-1 and V is TRBV6-5; no clear D. There are 15 residues in the CDR3. V was cut by 0 bases and J by 4 bases, with 12 bases left in between. Germline CDR1 and CDR2: MNHEY and SVGAGI. The CDR3 coding sequence is TGTGCCAGCAGTTACTCGATTACGGGGAGCACTGAAGCTTTCTTT. Protein sequence: CASSYSITGSTEAFF.

The chain couples TRBV7-9 to TRBJ1-2; weak D call: TRBD1 (6 bases). CDR1 and CDR2 from the germline V gene are SEHNR and FQNEAQ (reference sequence). V shed 2 bases and J shed 2 bases, with 6 bases lying between them. This CDR3 is built from 13 residues. CDR3 nucleotides: TGTGCCAGCAGCTTACAGGGGAACTATGGCTACACCTTC. It encodes CASSLQGNYGYTF.

The chain has TRBV15 and TRBJ2-5, with TRBD1 identical over 8 bases. The closer fit of TRBJ2-7 to the DNA end suggests the J call may be wrong. Germline values: CDR1 LNHNV, CDR2 YYDKDF (reference sequence). CDR3 length equals 16 residues. Written as DNA, the CDR3 is TGTGCCACCAGCAGAGTGGGACAGGCAAACGCCTACGAGCAGTACTTC. Translating it yields CATSRVGQANAYEQYF.